This T cell receptor beta chain appears in the sequencing data of a study of blood T cell repertoires in COVID-19. Study in general: Acute and convalescent COVID-19 specimens originated in the United States, Italy and Spain. The analysed material was cDNA or gDNA that came from T cells, B-cell-depleted T cells, or PBMCs.

In the original analysis: Quantification of nucleated cells was approximated via reference gene primer amplification. Clones were read by immunoSEQ multiplex PCR, and TCRdb kept only the in-frame ones, dropping some. D and trimming were read from the DNA, whereas the V and J calls and clone size are those reported in that table. The table has tens of thousands of clones, approximately 90% seen once. The CDR3 totals 13 residues. The V and J ends lost 1 base and 4 bases respectively, with 10 bases between them. Germline V lookup: CDR1 GTSNPN, CDR2 SVGIG (reference sequence). This clonotype was sampled from an older man with active or convalescent COVID-19. The V call is TRBV30, the J call TRBJ1-2, with D tentatively TRBD1 (5 bases). Sample: peripheral blood. CDR3 amino acids: CAWSGQGGYGYTF. The CDR3 DNA sequence: TGTGCCTGGAGTGGGCAGGGAGGCTATGGCTACACCTTC.